These T cell receptor beta chains were read from a single sample in a study of shared clonotypes between healthy human individuals. Clones were sequenced by immunoSEQ multiplex PCR, and TCRdb holds only the in-frame ones, with some missing. The top ten hold roughly 1% of the sample, which has millions of clones, approximately 94% seen once. The sequencing input was naive CD8+ T cells sorted from blood. All receptors come from a man aged 18 to 29 in good health. Both conserved end residues are part of each CDR3. The order of the fields is D gene, V gene, clone size, J gene, CDR3 protein, CDR3 DNA. D genes are given only for firm matches. Size tells how often a clone was seen (once, few, many) or the class of an expanded clone, and some rows leave it out.

d_gene: TRBD2
v_gene: TRBV7-6
abundance: .
j_gene: TRBJ2-2
CDR3aa: CASSSLSIAGDTGELFF
CDR3nt: TGTGCCAGCAGCTCCCTGTCGATAGCGGGGGACACCGGGGAGCTGTTTTTT

d_gene: TRBD2
v_gene: TRBV6-1
abundance: .
j_gene: TRBJ2-1
CDR3aa: CASSEIAGEQFF
CDR3nt: TGTGCCAGCAGTGAGATAGCGGGAGAGCAGTTCTTC

d_gene: TRBD1
v_gene: TRBV27
abundance: .
j_gene: TRBJ2-7
CDR3aa: CASSAGTGVFRAPSEQYF
CDR3nt: TGTGCCAGCAGCGCCGGGACAGGTGTATTTCGTGCCCCATCCGAGCAGTACTTC

d_gene: TRBD2
v_gene: TRBV30
abundance: .
j_gene: TRBJ2-7
CDR3aa: CAWSVAAGAYEQYF
CDR3nt: TGTGCCTGGAGTGTAGCGGCGGGAGCCTACGAGCAGTACTTC

d_gene: .
v_gene: TRBV29-1
abundance: .
j_gene: TRBJ2-2
CDR3aa: CSVLHSRELFF
CDR3nt: TGCAGCGTTCTCCACTCTAGGGAGCTGTTTTTT

d_gene: .
v_gene: TRBV27
abundance: .
j_gene: TRBJ1-1
CDR3aa: CASTHDRGNWNTEAFF
CDR3nt: TGTGCCAGCACACACGACCGAGGGAACTGGAACACTGAAGCTTTCTTT

d_gene: .
v_gene: TRBV7-9
abundance: .
j_gene: TRBJ2-1
CDR3aa: CASSTNEGNEQFF
CDR3nt: TGTGCCAGCAGCACTAATGAAGGAAATGAGCAGTTCTTC

d_gene: TRBD2
v_gene: TRBV30
abundance: .
j_gene: TRBJ2-3
CDR3aa: CAWSVGGVTDTQYF
CDR3nt: TGTGCCTGGAGTGTCGGGGGGGTCACAGATACGCAGTATTTT

d_gene: .
v_gene: TRBV27
abundance: .
j_gene: TRBJ2-2
CDR3aa: CASSSLVGPTGELFF
CDR3nt: TGTGCCAGCAGTTCCTTAGTAGGTCCTACCGGGGAGCTGTTTTTT

d_gene: .
v_gene: TRBV6-5
abundance: once
j_gene: TRBJ1-1
CDR3aa: CASSYLGQAVEASF
CDR3nt: TGTGCCAGCAGTTACTTGGGACAAGCGGTTGAAGCTTCCTTT

d_gene: TRBD1
v_gene: TRBV7-9
abundance: .
j_gene: TRBJ2-7
CDR3aa: CASSPGTGARSYEQYF
CDR3nt: TGTGCCAGCAGCCCCGGAACAGGGGCCCGCTCCTACGAGCAGTACTTC

d_gene: .
v_gene: TRBV6-1
abundance: .
j_gene: TRBJ1-2
CDR3aa: CASSEFAAPHPVNYGYTF
CDR3nt: TGTGCCAGCAGTGAATTCGCGGCCCCGCACCCGGTTAACTATGGCTACACCTTC

d_gene: .
v_gene: TRBV11-2
abundance: .
j_gene: TRBJ2-3
CDR3aa: CASSLASLTDTQYF
CDR3nt: TGTGCCAGCAGCTTAGCTAGTCTTACAGATACGCAGTATTTT

d_gene: .
v_gene: TRBV13
abundance: .
j_gene: TRBJ2-7
CDR3aa: CASSHLLAVSYEQYF
CDR3nt: TGTGCCAGCAGCCATCTTCTTGCGGTCTCCTACGAGCAGTACTTC

d_gene: TRBD1
v_gene: TRBV5-1
abundance: .
j_gene: TRBJ2-1
CDR3aa: CASSLGDSNEQFF
CDR3nt: TGCGCCAGCAGCTTGGGGGACAGCAATGAGCAGTTCTTC

d_gene: TRBD1
v_gene: TRBV5-1
abundance: .
j_gene: TRBJ2-2
CDR3aa: CASSLDQGARAGELFF
CDR3nt: TGCGCCAGCAGCTTGGATCAGGGGGCCCGCGCCGGGGAGCTGTTTTTT

d_gene: TRBD2
v_gene: TRBV10-3
abundance: once
j_gene: TRBJ2-1
CDR3aa: CAIRATERGSYNEQFF
CDR3nt: TGTGCCATCAGGGCCACTGAGCGGGGCTCCTACAATGAGCAGTTCTTC

d_gene: TRBD1
v_gene: TRBV5-1
abundance: .
j_gene: TRBJ1-1
CDR3aa: CASRTGLNTEAFF
CDR3nt: TGCGCCAGTCGGACAGGGTTAAACACTGAAGCTTTCTTT

d_gene: TRBD2
v_gene: TRBV18
abundance: .
j_gene: TRBJ2-3
CDR3aa: CASSPPAGGTDTQYF
CDR3nt: TGTGCCAGCTCACCACCTGCGGGGGGCACAGATACGCAGTATTTT

d_gene: .
v_gene: TRBV25-1
abundance: .
j_gene: TRBJ2-2
CDR3aa: CASSELGELFF
CDR3nt: TGTGCCAGCAGTGAATTAGGGGAGCTGTTTTTT

d_gene: .
v_gene: TRBV7-8
abundance: .
j_gene: TRBJ2-7
CDR3aa: CASSLGRGYEQYF
CDR3nt: TGTGCCAGCAGCTTGGGCAGGGGTTACGAGCAGTACTTC

d_gene: .
v_gene: TRBV5-8
abundance: .
j_gene: TRBJ1-5
CDR3aa: CASSLDGGWSNQPQHF
CDR3nt: TGTGCCAGCAGCTTGGACGGGGGTTGGAGCAATCAGCCCCAGCATTTT

d_gene: .
v_gene: TRBV11-2
abundance: .
j_gene: TRBJ2-2
CDR3aa: CASSLGRHGPGELFF
CDR3nt: TGTGCCAGCAGCTTAGGACGACATGGTCCCGGGGAGCTGTTTTTT

d_gene: TRBD2
v_gene: TRBV15
abundance: .
j_gene: TRBJ2-2
CDR3aa: CATELAGGTGELFF
CDR3nt: TGTGCCACCGAACTAGCGGGAGGCACCGGGGAGCTGTTTTTT

d_gene: .
v_gene: TRBV9
abundance: once
j_gene: TRBJ1-5
CDR3aa: CASRGRSNQPQHF
CDR3nt: TGTGCCAGCAGGGGACGGAGCAATCAGCCCCAGCATTTT

d_gene: TRBD1
v_gene: TRBV27
abundance: .
j_gene: TRBJ2-7
CDR3aa: CASSFESGGLHEQYF
CDR3nt: TGTGCCAGCAGTTTTGAATCAGGGGGCCTTCACGAGCAGTACTTC

d_gene: TRBD1
v_gene: TRBV19
abundance: .
j_gene: TRBJ2-7
CDR3aa: CATQGQASYEQYF
CDR3nt: TGTGCCACCCAAGGACAGGCCTCCTACGAGCAGTACTTC

d_gene: .
v_gene: TRBV25-1
abundance: .
j_gene: TRBJ1-2
CDR3aa: CASSAWDGSNYGYTF
CDR3nt: TGTGCCAGCAGTGCCTGGGACGGCTCTAACTATGGCTACACCTTC

d_gene: .
v_gene: TRBV10-3
abundance: .
j_gene: TRBJ2-4
CDR3aa: CAISDRDKNIQYF
CDR3nt: TGTGCCATCAGTGACAGGGACAAAAACATTCAGTACTTC

d_gene: TRBD2
v_gene: TRBV27
abundance: .
j_gene: TRBJ2-7
CDR3aa: CASSIAGGPGEQYF
CDR3nt: TGTGCCAGCAGCATAGCGGGAGGGCCCGGCGAGCAGTACTTC

d_gene: .
v_gene: TRBV5-4
abundance: .
j_gene: TRBJ2-1
CDR3aa: CASSLGGNEQFF
CDR3nt: TGTGCCAGCAGCTTGGGTGGGAATGAGCAGTTCTTC

d_gene: TRBD1
v_gene: TRBV6-5
abundance: .
j_gene: TRBJ1-2
CDR3aa: CASSTGQGSDGYTF
CDR3nt: TGTGCCAGCAGTACCGGACAGGGGAGCGATGGCTACACCTTC

d_gene: .
v_gene: TRBV6-1
abundance: .
j_gene: TRBJ2-1
CDR3aa: CASSPLGVEQFF
CDR3nt: TGTGCCAGCAGCCCCCTGGGAGTTGAGCAGTTCTTC

d_gene: TRBD2
v_gene: TRBV4-3
abundance: .
j_gene: TRBJ2-3
CDR3aa: CASSQSRLAGVSDTQYF
CDR3nt: TGCGCCAGCAGCCAATCGCGACTAGCGGGAGTTTCGGATACGCAGTATTTT

d_gene: TRBD2
v_gene: TRBV27
abundance: .
j_gene: TRBJ2-1
CDR3aa: CASRHLAGVSYNEQFF
CDR3nt: TGTGCCAGCAGACACCTAGCGGGGGTCTCCTACAATGAGCAGTTCTTC

d_gene: TRBD1
v_gene: TRBV15
abundance: .
j_gene: TRBJ2-2
CDR3aa: CATSRGAAGQGVAGELFF
CDR3nt: TGTGCCACCAGCAGAGGGGCGGCGGGACAGGGAGTGGCCGGGGAGCTGTTTTTT

d_gene: TRBD2
v_gene: TRBV6-5
abundance: .
j_gene: TRBJ2-1
CDR3aa: CASSSRGGVSYNEQFF
CDR3nt: TGTGCCAGCAGTTCCCGGGGGGGGGTTTCTTACAATGAGCAGTTCTTC

d_gene: .
v_gene: TRBV9
abundance: .
j_gene: TRBJ1-6
CDR3aa: CASSSSGGGAVPLHF
CDR3nt: TGTGCCAGCAGCTCAAGTGGGGGGGGCGCGGTCCCCCTCCACTTT

d_gene: TRBD2
v_gene: TRBV5-6
abundance: .
j_gene: TRBJ2-7
CDR3aa: CASSSSGYEQYF
CDR3nt: TGTGCCAGCAGTTCTAGCGGCTACGAGCAGTACTTC

d_gene: TRBD2
v_gene: TRBV7-9
abundance: once
j_gene: TRBJ2-5
CDR3aa: CASSSHIGAGGPQETQYF
CDR3nt: TGTGCCAGCAGCTCCCACATCGGAGCGGGAGGGCCCCAAGAGACCCAGTACTTC

d_gene: .
v_gene: TRBV30
abundance: .
j_gene: TRBJ1-5
CDR3aa: CAWSVLWGPQHF
CDR3nt: TGTGCCTGGAGTGTACTGTGGGGGCCCCAGCATTTT

d_gene: .
v_gene: TRBV7-9
abundance: once
j_gene: TRBJ2-2
CDR3aa: CASSTGQPNTGELFF
CDR3nt: TGTGCCAGCAGCACGGGACAACCGAACACCGGGGAGCTGTTTTTT

d_gene: .
v_gene: TRBV23-1
abundance: .
j_gene: TRBJ2-7
CDR3aa: CASSHPGQGPPLYEQYF
CDR3nt: TGCGCCAGCAGTCATCCGGGGCAGGGTCCCCCTCTCTACGAGCAGTACTTC

d_gene: TRBD2
v_gene: TRBV6-7
abundance: .
j_gene: TRBJ2-1
CDR3aa: CASSTSGNPNEQFF
CDR3nt: TGTGCCAGCAGTACTAGCGGGAATCCCAATGAGCAGTTCTTC

d_gene: .
v_gene: TRBV11-2
abundance: .
j_gene: TRBJ2-7
CDR3aa: CASSTDRDSSYEQYF
CDR3nt: TGTGCCAGCAGCACTGACAGGGACTCCTCCTACGAGCAGTACTTC

d_gene: TRBD2
v_gene: TRBV5-4
abundance: .
j_gene: TRBJ2-7
CDR3aa: CASSLELAGLNEQYF
CDR3nt: TGTGCCAGCAGCTTGGAACTAGCGGGGCTCAACGAGCAGTACTTC

d_gene: .
v_gene: TRBV6-5
abundance: .
j_gene: TRBJ1-1
CDR3aa: CASSYNLGAFEAFF
CDR3nt: TGTGCCAGCAGTTACAATCTAGGGGCGTTTGAAGCTTTCTTT

d_gene: .
v_gene: TRBV5-4
abundance: .
j_gene: TRBJ2-7
CDR3aa: CASSPPQGSSYEQYF
CDR3nt: TGTGCCAGCAGCCCCCCCCAGGGGAGCTCCTACGAGCAGTACTTC

d_gene: .
v_gene: TRBV13
abundance: .
j_gene: TRBJ1-1
CDR3aa: CASSLRTENTEAFF
CDR3nt: TGTGCCAGCAGCTTACGGACGGAGAACACTGAAGCTTTCTTT

d_gene: TRBD1
v_gene: TRBV10-1
abundance: .
j_gene: TRBJ2-3
CDR3aa: CASSESMAGGLFSTDTQYF
CDR3nt: TGCGCCAGCAGTGAGTCGATGGCAGGGGGTCTCTTTAGCACAGATACGCAGTATTTT

d_gene: TRBD1
v_gene: TRBV5-4
abundance: .
j_gene: TRBJ2-2
CDR3aa: CASGGTGDTGELFF
CDR3nt: TGTGCCAGCGGGGGGACAGGGGACACCGGGGAGCTGTTTTTT

d_gene: TRBD1
v_gene: TRBV4-1
abundance: .
j_gene: TRBJ2-3
CDR3aa: CASRLVQGSTDTQYF
CDR3nt: TGCGCCAGCAGGCTAGTACAGGGGAGCACAGATACGCAGTATTTT

d_gene: .
v_gene: TRBV28
abundance: .
j_gene: TRBJ2-3
CDR3aa: CASSLSPSEGDTQYF
CDR3nt: TGTGCCAGCAGTTTATCGCCGAGCGAAGGTGATACGCAGTATTTT

d_gene: .
v_gene: TRBV6-5
abundance: .
j_gene: TRBJ1-1
CDR3aa: CASSYRQGNTEAFF
CDR3nt: TGTGCCAGCAGTTACCGGCAGGGAAACACTGAAGCTTTCTTT

d_gene: .
v_gene: TRBV7-6
abundance: .
j_gene: TRBJ2-3
CDR3aa: CASSAGLGVTDTQYF
CDR3nt: TGTGCCAGCAGCGCGGGACTGGGTGTTACAGATACGCAGTATTTT